Listed below are T cell receptor beta chains from one sample, sequenced in a study of blood T cells in healthy people across ages. TCRdb fed the 5' RACE reads into MiXCR, producing one record per CDR3 protein. The data show hundreds of thousands of distinct CDR3 sequences, with 45% to 50% seen just once and under 35% held by the top ten. The specimen sequenced was blood. The receptors shown here come from a woman aged 60 to 75 in good health. Each CDR3 is given with its conserved first and last residue. A D gene is named only where the DNA matches it firmly. The size entry is marked missing in some rows and otherwise reads once, few, many or a size class.

v_call	clone_size	d_call	j_call	cdr3_nt	cdr3_aa
TRBV7-8	NA	NA	TRBJ1-2	TGTGCCAGCAGCTTACCTCAGGGCCCCGGTGACTATGGCTACACCTTC	CASSLPQGPGDYGYTF
TRBV20-1	NA	NA	TRBJ2-1	TGCAGTGCTAGAGATCACCAGGGACGCTACAATGAGCAGTTCTTC	CSARDHQGRYNEQFF
TRBV27	many	NA	TRBJ2-7	TGTGCCAGCAGTTTCGCAGGCACGTCCTACGAGCAGTACTTC	CASSFAGTSYEQYF
TRBV7-2	few	TRBD2	TRBJ2-7	TGTGCCAGCAGCTCCATACCTAGCGGGAGAATCCACGAGCAGTACTTC	CASSSIPSGRIHEQYF
TRBV6-4	NA	NA	TRBJ2-1	TGTGCCAGCAGGGACATAGGACGAGCGCCGTTCTTC	CASRDIGRAPFF
TRBV4-3	NA	TRBD1	TRBJ2-2	TGCGCCAGCAGCCAAGATTTGACAGGGCGTACCGGGGAGCTGTTTTTT	CASSQDLTGRTGELFF
TRBV9	NA	NA	TRBJ2-5	TGTGCCAGCAGCGTACTCCGCGGGGATTTCCAAGAGACCCAGTACTTC	CASSVLRGDFQETQYF
TRBV24-1	NA	TRBD1	TRBJ2-7	TGTGCCACCAGTGATACGACAGGGGAAAACGAGCAGTACTTC	CATSDTTGENEQYF
TRBV7-2	NA	NA	TRBJ1-2	TGTGCCAGCAGCCCCCAGGTCGGCAGGCCGAACTATGGCTACACCTTC	CASSPQVGRPNYGYTF
TRBV24-1	NA	TRBD2	TRBJ2-7	TGTGCCACCAGCGCCCCATCTCCGGGACTAGCGATGGGTGAGCAGTACTTC	CATSAPSPGLAMGEQYF
TRBV14	NA	NA	TRBJ2-7	TGTGCCAGCAGCCCTCTATACCTCGAGCAGTACTTC	CASSPLYLEQYF
TRBV7-2	NA	TRBD1	TRBJ1-1	TGTGCCAGCAGCCCGGGGACAGGGCATGTATATGCTTTCTTT	CASSPGTGHVYAFF
TRBV4-3	few	TRBD2	TRBJ2-3	TGCGCCAGCAGCCCGAGAGCGGGACTCAGAGATACGCAGTATTTT	CASSPRAGLRDTQYF
TRBV27	NA	TRBD2	TRBJ2-1	TGTGCCAGCAGTCGCGGGAGGCCCACTTACAATGAGCAGTTCTTC	CASSRGRPTYNEQFF
TRBV29-1	many	NA	TRBJ2-5	TGCAGCGTCGATCAAGAGACCCAGTACTTC	CSVDQETQYF
TRBV28	NA	TRBD2	TRBJ2-7	TGTGCCAGCACCATAGCGGGAGAAGGGATTGGGGCCTACGAGCAGTACTTC	CASTIAGEGIGAYEQYF
TRBV29-1	NA	NA	TRBJ2-7	TGCAGCGCAGTCAGGGGCACTTCCTACGAGCAGTACTTC	CSAVRGTSYEQYF
TRBV7-9	few	NA	TRBJ1-2	TGTGCCAGCACCCCTGGACAGCCCTATGGCTACACCTTC	CASTPGQPYGYTF
TRBV7-8	NA	TRBD1	TRBJ1-4	TGTGCCAGCAGCCTACGACAGGGGTTGGATGAAAAACTGTTTTTT	CASSLRQGLDEKLFF
TRBV3-1	NA	NA	TRBJ2-3	TGTGCCAGCAGCCATTCAGGAGATACGCAGTATTTT	CASSHSGDTQYF
TRBV27	few	NA	TRBJ2-7	TGTGCCAGCAGGGATAGGGTCCTCTCCTACGAGCAGTACTTC	CASRDRVLSYEQYF
TRBV7-6	NA	TRBD2	TRBJ2-3	TGTGCCAGCAGCTCCAATAGCGGGAGCAGAGATACGCAGTATTTT	CASSSNSGSRDTQYF
TRBV7-8	NA	TRBD2	TRBJ2-4	TGTGCCAGCAGCTTACAAGGGCTAGCGGGAGGGGGGTCCAAAAACATTCAGTACTTC	CASSLQGLAGGGSKNIQYF
TRBV2	once	TRBD1	TRBJ2-7	TGTGCCAGCAGTGACGCGGGACAGGGAACCCACGAGCAGTACTTC	CASSDAGQGTHEQYF
TRBV15	few	NA	TRBJ2-6	TGTGCCACCAGCAGAGATCAGTGGAGCTCTGGGGCCAACGTCCTGACTTTC	CATSRDQWSSGANVLTF
TRBV4-1	NA	TRBD2	TRBJ2-2	TGCGCCAGCAGCCAAGTTTCCCTAGCGGGAGCCCCCGGGGAGCTGTTTTTT	CASSQVSLAGAPGELFF
TRBV29-1	NA	TRBD2	TRBJ2-5	TGCAGCGCTGAGGGACTAGCGGCCATCCAAGAGACCCAGTACTTC	CSAEGLAAIQETQYF
TRBV4-2	NA	NA	TRBJ1-1	TGTGCCAGCAGCCAAAGAGCTATGAACACTGAAGCTTTCTTT	CASSQRAMNTEAFF
TRBV9	NA	NA	TRBJ2-4	TGTGCCAGCAGTGGGGGGCCGAGGGAGCAGTACTTC	CASSGGPREQYF
TRBV2	once	NA	TRBJ1-5	TGTGCCAGCAGACCTAATGTGGGGAACAGTAATCAGCCCCAGCATTTT	CASRPNVGNSNQPQHF
TRBV6-2/TRBV6-3	NA	NA	TRBJ2-7	TGTGCCAGCAGTTACTCGAGGACAGCATCCTCCTACGAGCAGTACTTC	CASSYSRTASSYEQYF
TRBV7-9	few	NA	TRBJ2-6	TGTGCCAGCAGCCCTCGTGGGACCCGCTTCTCTGGGGCCAACGTCCTGACTTTC	CASSPRGTRFSGANVLTF
TRBV15	NA	TRBD1	TRBJ2-6	TGTGCCACCAGCAGAGAGAAAGGACAGGGGGCTGGTGGGGCCAACGTCCTGACTTTC	CATSREKGQGAGGANVLTF
TRBV6-2/TRBV6-3	NA	NA	TRBJ1-1	TGTGCCAGCAGCTATAACACGGGGAGAACTGAAGCTTTCTTT	CASSYNTGRTEAFF
TRBV7-9	NA	TRBD1	TRBJ2-7	TGTGCCAGCAGCTCGGGTGGGACAGCTTCCTACGAGCAGTACTTC	CASSSGGTASYEQYF
TRBV28	NA	TRBD2	TRBJ2-1	TGTGCCAGCAGTTCTCTTCGGGGGGGAGCATACAATGAGCAGTTCTTC	CASSSLRGGAYNEQFF
TRBV9	few	TRBD2	TRBJ2-1	TGTGCCAGCAGCGCATTAGCGGGAGAGACGGACAATGAGCAGTTCTTC	CASSALAGETDNEQFF
TRBV6-4	NA	TRBD1	TRBJ1-2	TGTGCCAGCAGTGACTGGGGACAGGACCGCTATGGCTACACCTTC	CASSDWGQDRYGYTF
TRBV7-3	NA	NA	TRBJ2-6	TGTGCCAGCAGCTTAAAGGGCCAGGGGTACGGCTCTGGGGCCAACGTCCTGACTTTC	CASSLKGQGYGSGANVLTF
TRBV5-5	NA	NA	TRBJ2-1	TGTGCCAGCAGCACCACCCGAAGTTGGCAGTTCTTC	CASSTTRSWQFF
TRBV28	few	TRBD1	TRBJ1-2	TGTGCCAGCACCCCGGGACAGGGAATTGCTGGCTACACCTTC	CASTPGQGIAGYTF
TRBV7-2	NA	TRBD2	TRBJ2-3	TGTGCCAGCAGCTTAGTTTGGACTAGCGGGGGTTACTACTTCTTT	CASSLVWTSGGYYFF
TRBV7-2	NA	TRBD2	TRBJ2-3	TGTGCCAGCAGCTTCTACGGGAGGGCCGCAGATACGCAGTATTTT	CASSFYGRAADTQYF
TRBV29-1	NA	NA	TRBJ2-2	TGCAGCGTTGAGCAGGGCGAGGGCACCGGGGAGCTGTTTTTT	CSVEQGEGTGELFF
TRBV6-5	NA	TRBD1	TRBJ2-7	TGTGCCAGCAGTGATGGTCAGGGGGCGTCCGAGCAGTACTTC	CASSDGQGASEQYF
TRBV2	few	TRBD1	TRBJ2-5	TGTGCCACCACAACCGGGACAGGGATAACCCGAGAGACCCAGTACTTC	CATTTGTGITRETQYF
TRBV20-1	few	TRBD2	TRBJ2-1	TGCAGTGCTAGAGCTCAGAGTAGCGGGAGCTACAATGAGCAGTTCTTC	CSARAQSSGSYNEQFF
TRBV5-1	once	NA	TRBJ1-1	TGCGCCAGCAGCTTGGAGGCAGGTGGACACACTGAAGCTTTCTTT	CASSLEAGGHTEAFF
TRBV4-3	NA	NA	TRBJ2-7	TGCGCCAGCAGCCAAATTTTAGCGTCCGAGCAGTACTTC	CASSQILASEQYF
TRBV12-3/TRBV12-4	few	TRBD2	TRBJ2-7	TGTGCCAGCAGTTTGAGAACTAGCGGGAGGGTCGACGAGCAGTACTTC	CASSLRTSGRVDEQYF
TRBV11-2	NA	NA	TRBJ1-2	TGTGCCAGCAGCTTAGAGGCGGCACGCTATGGCTACACCTTC	CASSLEAARYGYTF